A single sample is the source of the 27 T cell receptor beta chains below, sequenced in a study of T cell changes during pregnancy in multiple sclerosis. TCRdb's table, derived via immunoSEQ multiplex PCR, lists solely in-frame clones and lacks some. The data show approximately 40,000 clones, about 92% seen once. This sample comprised CD8+ T cells from peripheral blood mononuclear cells, obtained in the third trimester of pregnancy. The receptors here all came from a female donor with multiple sclerosis, enrolled in a pregnancy study.

This clone was observed a single time. The chain couples TRBV28 to TRBJ2-5; 7 nucleotides line up with TRBD1. Germline V gene lookup returns CDR1 MDHEN and CDR2 SYDVKM. Germline trimming cut 3 bases from V and 4 bases from J; bases unmatched to any gene: 8. This CDR3 spans 15 amino acids. The CDR3 here is CASSLGQLKGETQYF. CDR3 DNA sequence: TGTGCCAGCAGTTTGGGACAGCTTAAGGGAGAGACCCAGTACTTC.

This clone was seen a few times. The CDR3 reads CASSQELVTKHADGYTF. The CDR3 bases are TGTGCCAGCAGCCAAGAGCTGGTCACCAAGCACGCCGATGGCTACACCTTC. This chain uses TRBV4-2 with TRBJ1-2; D remains ambiguous. V gave up 0 bases and J gave up 6 bases, with 20 bases separating them. Per the germline V gene, CDR1 is LGHNA and CDR2 is YNFKEQ. The CDR3 sequence is 17 residues long.

This chain uses TRBV2 with TRBJ2-1; TRBD1 aligns across 9 bases. Trimming at V came to 6 bases and at J to 4 bases, leaving 7 bases not matched to a gene. Germline V gene sequence: CDR1 SNHLY, CDR2 FYNNEI. This CDR3 comprises 15 residues. The CDR3 loop reads CASSSIGTGYNEQFF. CDR3 in DNA: TGTGCCAGCAGCTCAATCGGGACAGGGTACAATGAGCAGTTCTTC.

This chain links TRBV11-3 with TRBJ2-7; 11 bases line up with TRBD2. The CDR3 totals 16 residues. Germline V lookup: CDR1 SGHNT, CDR2 YENEEA. With V trimmed by 3 bases and J by 3 bases, 7 bases remained unmatched. The chain's CDR3 is CASSFRTSGSFYEQYF. The CDR3 DNA reads TGTGCCAGCAGCTTCCGTACTAGCGGGAGTTTCTACGAGCAGTACTTC.

The chain uses TRBV19 and TRBJ2-3; perhaps TRBD1 as D (5 bases). The CDR3 spans 14 residues. Per the germline V gene, CDR1 is LNHDA and CDR2 is SQIVND (reference sequence). V was pared by 5 bases and J by 5 bases, with 14 bases between. CDR3 DNA: TGTGCCAGTAGTGCTCGCAGGGAACAAGATACGCAGTATTTT. Encoded protein: CASSARREQDTQYF. The whole variable domain, remainder taken from reference TRBV19 and TRBJ2-3, is DGGITQSPKYLFRKEGQNVTLSCEQNLNHDAMYWYRQDPGQGLRLIYYSQIVNDFQKGDIAEGYSVSREKKESFPLTVTSAQKNPTAFYLCASSARREQDTQYFGPGTRLTVL.

V usage is TRBV28 and J usage is TRBJ2-5; TRBD1 agrees at 8 bases. The CDR3 has 16 residues. Per the germline V gene, CDR1 is MDHEN and CDR2 is SYDVKM. The V segment lost 3 bases and the J segment 7 bases; nucleotides outside the gene matches: 13. The CDR3 loop reads CASSFPTDRGWGTQYF. The DNA for the CDR3 is TGTGCCAGCAGTTTTCCGACCGACAGGGGATGGGGGACCCAGTACTTC. The full variable domain, in which reference TRBV28 and TRBJ2-5 provide the parts outside the CDR3, is DVKVTQSSRYLVKRTGEKVFLECVQDMDHENMFWYRQDPGLGLRLIYFSYDVKMKEKGDIPEGYSVSREKKERFSLILESASTNQTSMYLCASSFPTDRGWGTQYFGPGTRLLVL.

J is TRBJ2-7 and V is TRBV15; TRBD2 aligns across 7 bases. V shed 6 bases, J shed 3 bases, and the junction held 23 bases outside the gene matches. This CDR3 has 19 amino acids. From germline, CDR1 is LNHNV and CDR2 YYDKDF (reference sequence). CDR3 amino acids: CATSQSTAGERSNFYEQYF. CDR3 sequence (DNA): TGTGCCACCAGTCAGAGCACGGCGGGAGAGCGTTCAAACTTCTACGAGCAGTACTTC. The whole variable domain, filled in from reference TRBV15 and TRBJ2-7, reads DAMVIQNPRYQVTQFGKPVTLSCSQTLNHNVMYWYQQKSSQAPKLLFHYYDKDFNNEADTPDNFQSRRPNTSFCFLDIRSPGLGDTAMYLCATSQSTAGERSNFYEQYFGPGTRLTVT.

The chain employs TRBV5-4 and TRBJ2-7, with D hard to call. Germline assignment: CDR1 SGHNT and CDR2 YYREEE (reference sequence). The CDR3 contains 13 residues. Trimming took 0 bases from V and 0 from J, leaving 4 bases between them. In DNA form, the CDR3 reads TGTGCCAGCAGCTTGGCTAGCTCCTACGAGCAGTACTTC. It specifies CASSLASSYEQYF.

This clone was seen once. CDR3 nucleotide sequence: TGTGCCAGCACGATTTGGCGGGAGACCAATGAGCAGTTCTTC. Its protein is CASTIWRETNEQFF. The rearrangement links TRBV5-5 to TRBJ2-1, with 7 bases matching TRBD2. This CDR3 has 14 amino acids. J lost 6 bases, V lost 6 bases, and 9 bases had no gene match. Germline CDR1 and CDR2: SGHKS and YYEKEE (reference sequence). The full variable domain, completed using reference TRBV5-5 and TRBJ2-1, is DAGVTQSPTHLIKTRGQQVTLRCSPISGHKSVSWYQQVLGQGPQFIFQYYEKEERGRGNFPDRFSARQFPNYSSELNVNALLLGDSALYLCASTIWRETNEQFFGPGTRLTVL.

This chain connects TRBV25-1 to TRBJ1-2, with TRBD1 matching 8 bases. The V segment lost 6 bases and the J segment 8 bases; nucleotides outside the gene matches: 8. Germline V gene sequence: CDR1 MGHDK, CDR2 SYGVNS. The CDR3 totals 13 residues. The CDR3 region has the DNA TGTGCCAGCAGCGATCAGGGGGCGAGGGGCTACACCTTC. This encodes CASSDQGARGYTF.

The chain combines TRBV10-2 with TRBJ2-7; 11 bases are a match to TRBD2. CDR3 size: 14 residues. V lost 5 bases and J lost 7; bases outside the gene matches: 7. The germline V gene encodes CDR1 WSHSY and CDR2 SAAADI. Written as DNA, the CDR3 is TGCGCCAGCAGTACACTAGCGGGAGTCGAAGAGCAGTACTTC. Translation gives CASSTLAGVEEQYF.

The CDR3 region is CASSPGGSPHLYF. The CDR3 DNA is TGTGCCAGCAGCCCCGGGGGAAGCCCCCATCTGTATTTT. V usage is TRBV7-9 and J usage is TRBJ2-3, with a possible D match to TRBD2 (6 bases). Germline CDR1 reads SEHNR; CDR2 reads FQNEAQ (reference sequence). The V and J ends lost 5 bases and 14 bases respectively, with 20 bases between them. The length of the CDR3 is 13 residues.

The chain links TRBV9 to TRBJ2-7; TRBD2 matches at 13 bases. The CDR3 runs to 15 residues. V trimming: 4 bases; J trimming: 4 bases; junction bases outside the gene matches: 5. From germline, CDR1 is SGDLS and CDR2 YYNGEE. The CDR3 spells CASSPGLAGEYEQYF. CDR3 sequence (DNA): TGTGCCAGCAGCCCAGGACTAGCGGGAGAATACGAGCAGTACTTC.

This clone was found once. The DNA for the CDR3 is TGTGCCAGCAGTTTGGCTAGCGGGTCCTACAATGAGCAGTTCTTC. Translating gives CASSLASGSYNEQFF. This chain connects TRBV6-5 to TRBJ2-1; TRBD2 agrees at 8 bases. The CDR3 extends over 15 amino acids. J lost 1 base, V lost 4 bases, and 3 bases had no gene match. Germline CDR1 is MNHEY and CDR2 is SVGAGI.

The chain uses TRBV11-2 and TRBJ2-5; the D gene is possibly TRBD2 (5 bases). The CDR3 has 18 residues. The V gene's germline CDR1 is SGHAT and CDR2 FQNNGV. V was cut by 5 bases and J by 2 bases, with 24 bases left in between. The CDR3 spells CASSDFSAPPPMQETQYF. The CDR3 DNA reads as TGTGCCAGCAGCGATTTTAGCGCACCACCCCCAATGCAAGAGACCCAGTACTTC. Complete variable domain (other parts from reference TRBV11-2 and TRBJ2-5): EAGVAQSPRYKIIEKRQSVAFWCNPISGHATLYWYQQILGQGPKLLIQFQNNGVVDDSQLPKDRFSAERLKGVDSTLKIQPAKLEDSAVYLCASSDFSAPPPMQETQYFGPGTRLLVL.

The CDR3: CASSLEASLEQYF. CDR3 bases: TGTGCCAGCAGCTTAGAAGCGAGTCTCGAGCAGTACTTC. This rearrangement joins TRBV11-2 to TRBJ2-7, with no clear D. The CDR3 totals 13 residues. Trimming took off 0 bases at V and 6 bases at J, with 9 bases between the two ends. Germline CDR1 is SGHAT and CDR2 is FQNNGV.

This rearrangement joins TRBV4-1 to TRBJ2-7, with D unclear. CDR1 and CDR2 from the germline V gene are MGHRA and YSYEKL. This CDR3 spans 18 amino acids. V was trimmed by 3 bases and J by 0 bases, leaving 21 bases between them. The CDR3 DNA sequence: TGCGCCAGCAGCCACGCTACTCAGAGCGCAGACTTCTCCTACGAGCAGTACTTC. Encoded protein: CASSHATQSADFSYEQYF.

The genes are TRBV18 and TRBJ1-5, with TRBD1 matching over 8 bases. The CDR3 covers 16 residues. Germline-derived CDR1 and CDR2 are KGHSH and LQKENI. The J segment lost 6 bases and the V segment lost 5 bases, leaving 12 bases of the junction unmatched. The CDR3 DNA sequence: TGTGCCAGCTCAGCAAATGACAGGGGCGCAGGTCAGCCCCAGCATTTT. Protein product: CASSANDRGAGQPQHF.

The chain joins TRBV25-1 to TRBJ2-5; the D gene is possibly TRBD2 (6 bases). The CDR3 spans 16 residues. Germline V gene sequence: CDR1 MGHDK, CDR2 SYGVNS. Trimming left V 4 bases short and J 4 bases short, with 19 bases between. CDR3 protein: CASSGRPGRVSETQYF. As DNA, the CDR3 is TGTGCCAGCAGTGGGCGCCCCGGGAGAGTTTCAGAGACCCAGTACTTC.

This clone has just one count. The CDR3 DNA sequence: TGCGCCAGCAGCCAAGATCAAAGGCGGGACAAAAACATTCAGTACTTC. It translates to CASSQDQRRDKNIQYF. The chain employs TRBV4-3 and TRBJ2-4; weak D call: TRBD2 (6 bases). V lost 0 bases to trimming and J lost 3 bases, with 12 bases between them. The CDR3 length is 16 residues. Per germline, CDR1 LGHNA and CDR2 YSLEER.

The chain is built from TRBV7-9 and TRBJ1-1, with D possibly being TRBD1 (5 bases). Germline CDR1 reads SEHNR; CDR2 reads FQNEAQ (reference sequence). V gave up 5 bases and J gave up 0 bases, with 16 bases separating them. This CDR3 is 16 amino acids long. CDR3 nucleotide sequence: TGTGCCAGCAGCCCCCCTGATGGGGGGTTGAACACTGAAGCTTTCTTT. Protein: CASSPPDGGLNTEAFF.

The V gene is TRBV4-2, the J gene TRBJ2-6, with D perhaps matching TRBD1 (6 bases). The V gene's germline CDR1 is LGHNA and CDR2 YNFKEQ. The CDR3 is 16 amino acids. The V gene lost 4 bases and the J gene lost 4 bases, with 14 bases spanning the gap. Here the CDR3 reads CASSPLTGSGANVLTF. The CDR3 bases are TGTGCCAGCAGCCCCCTAACAGGGTCGGGGGCCAACGTCCTGACTTTC.

This clone has just one count. The V call is TRBV5-4, the J call TRBJ2-5; a weak D match, TRBD1 (5 bases). The CDR3 has 17 amino acids. The V gene's germline CDR1 is SGHNT and CDR2 YYREEE (reference sequence). V was trimmed by 4 bases and J by 2 bases, leaving 21 bases between them. In nucleotides, the CDR3 is TGTGCCAGCAGCCCGTTGGCCTTGGGGCTCGGACAAGAGACCCAGTACTTC. Protein product: CASSPLALGLGQETQYF.

In this sample, this clone turned up once. The chain has TRBV27 and TRBJ1-1; TRBD1 agrees at 7 bases. Germline trimming cut 6 bases from V and 8 bases from J; bases unmatched to any gene: 3. This CDR3 region has 11 residues. Germline V CDR1 and CDR2: MNHEY, SMNVEV (reference sequence). The CDR3 loop reads CASRGTAEAFF. DNA for the CDR3: TGTGCCAGCAGAGGGACAGCGGAAGCTTTCTTT.

This chain links TRBV6-1 with TRBJ1-5; D gene unclear. CDR3 length: 15 residues. The germline V and J ends were trimmed by 1 base and 1 base, with 8 bases remaining between them. Germline V gene lookup returns CDR1 MNHNS and CDR2 SASEGT. The CDR3 reads CASSEDLRSNQPQHF. The CDR3 DNA reads TGTGCCAGCAGTGAAGACTTACGGAGCAATCAGCCCCAGCATTTT.

The CDR3 spells CASSLAGSYEQYF. CDR3 nucleotide sequence: TGTGCCAGTAGCTTAGCGGGGAGCTACGAGCAGTACTTC. The rearrangement uses TRBV19 and TRBJ2-7, with 8 bases aligning to TRBD2. Germline V lookup: CDR1 LNHDA, CDR2 SQIVND (reference sequence). CDR3 size: 13 residues. The junction had 4 bases not matched to a gene; V was cut back by 6 bases and J by 3 bases.

The chain couples TRBV27 to TRBJ2-2, with 9 bases fitting TRBD1. This CDR3 is 13 amino acids long. Germline CDR1 reads MNHEY; CDR2 reads SMNVEV (reference sequence). Trimming at V came to 9 bases and at J to 6 bases, leaving 5 bases not matched to a gene. CDR3 nucleotide sequence: TGTGCCAGTCGGACAGGGGTCGCCGGGGAGCTGTTTTTT. This gives the protein CASRTGVAGELFF.